This entry describes one TCR beta chain. Its antigen remains unidentified. Base qualities are missing; no much larger clone stands one base away. This entry belongs to a study of cytomegalovirus exposure and HLA in healthy donors (dated by TCRdb to 2015 to 2018). Describing the broader study: An earlier analysis of about 530 of the donors reported 250 to 350 Gb of sequence data and some 110 million unique TCR beta sequences obtained from about 180 million T cells. An early release covering over 500 HLA-typed donors comprised about 320 gigabases of sequencing data and about 90 million unique TCR sequences. Of the 300 to 500 genotyped donors, more than 75% were placed in the genetic ancestry cluster associated with self-reported Caucasian donors. The study was designed to test whether signatures of past pathogen exposure could be identified by cataloging public T cell receptors. Using immunosequencing, the study profiled T cell repertoires from around 680 subjects and related those repertoires to cytomegalovirus serostatus. Along with the 666-subject first cohort, a separate validation cohort of approximately 110 different subjects was used. To predict cytomegalovirus infection status, the study combined high-throughput TCR immunosequencing, statistical association of individual TCRs with disease status, and machine learning. In a later analysis, previously published TCR beta repertoires from some 640 donors were re-analyzed and high-resolution HLA genotyping was added so that TCR occurrence patterns could be studied. In the later analysis, no new phenotypic data were used to find candidate immune exposures; instead, reliance was placed on TCR beta sequences and their occurrence across donors. To decide whether each TCR beta V gene segment behaved as functional or pseudogenic, an earlier analysis of approximately 620 of the donors relied on high-throughput TCR beta sequencing. Donor age, sex, ethnicity and CMV serostatus were compiled alongside the repertoire data. A later genetic analysis used genome-wide SNP genotypes for about 65% of the roughly 700 donors, treating that subset as a discovery cohort. All discovery cohort repertoires had been generated on a single sequencing platform. Class I and class II HLA loci were covered by the typing at four-digit resolution. Typing coverage varied by locus: about 620-630 donors for A, B, C, DRB1 and DQB1; approximately 500 for DQA1; over 600 for DPA1; 450 to 480 for DPB1. Five DR-DQ haplotypes were handled as single units for association and clustering, since linkage in the cohort was strong. Among 300 to 500 genotyped donors of the cohort, an average of approximately 200,000 unique TCR beta nucleotide sequences was sequenced per donor, of which approximately 18% were non-productive.

V is clipped by 9 bases and J by 1 base, and the sequence between their germline boundaries is 10 bases long. CDR1 and CDR2, looked up from the germline V gene, are WSHSY and SAAADI. The CDR3 measures 13 amino acids from cysteine to phenylalanine. Kept here is only the CDR3 DNA, which spans 39 bases and is read in frame from base 1. The cohort comprised 666 healthy bone marrow donors. All cohort members were sampled while nominally healthy, although unrecorded immune exposures were likely present. The donor was CMV seropositive and belonged to the group of about 290 seropositive cohort members. A peripheral blood sample was provided by each donor, and peripheral blood mononuclear cells were used for TCR beta sequencing. The Qiagen DNeasy Blood Extraction Kit was used to extract genomic DNA from the blood cell samples. Receptor libraries were prepared by the immunoSEQ multiplex PCR assay. A mixture of 60 forward primers for TCR Vbeta segments and 13 reverse primers for TCR Jbeta segments was used in the multiplex PCR. Amplification of the CDR3 region of rearranged TCR beta genes was performed with a multiplex PCR assay on genomic DNA. The Illumina HiSeq System was used to sequence the amplified TCR beta libraries as 87-base-pair reads. The paper's processing steps were these. In a later analysis, some 80 million unique TCR beta chains were counted across the 650 to 700 repertoires, and about 10 million of these chains were shared by at least two donors. Raw reads were error-corrected and collapsed into unique sequences by a nearest-neighbor algorithm in which closely related sequences were merged to remove PCR and sequencing errors. Alignment of CDR3 sequences to IMGT reference sequences was used to assign V, D and J gene segments. For a sequence to be retained, a match of at least six nucleotides was required to both a V gene segment and a J gene segment. A rearrangement counted as productive if the CDR3 had no stop codons and remained in frame with V and J, and every other rearrangement counted as non-productive. Following IMGT convention, CDR3 was defined as the stretch from the second conserved V-encoded cysteine to the conserved J-encoded phenylalanine. In an earlier analysis of 550 to 650 of the donors, sequences lacking an unambiguous match to a single V gene segment were excluded. In an earlier analysis of some 590 of the donors, a V segment was called functional when productive rearrangements were above 56.7%, and segregating when the standard deviation between donors exceeded 5%. A statistical classification framework was built to diagnose cytomegalovirus status from the catalog of TCR beta chain sequences. A later analysis assigned V and J genes by comparing TCR nucleotide sequences with IMGT/GENE-DB human TR gene sequences. Using the TCRdist pipeline, a later analysis assigned CDR3 sequences along with most-parsimonious VDJ recombination scenarios. A later analysis defined each TCR beta chain by its CDR3 amino acid sequence plus V-gene family, and excluded reads lacking a unique V-gene family. As a way to deal with suspected cross-contamination and a sequencing artifact, a later analysis dropped 450 to 700 nucleotide sequences that were highly shared and had low generation probability. For each public chain, a later analysis derived a clonal expansion index from normalized ranks of inferred template counts within each repertoire. In a later analysis, generation probabilities were computed using a VDJ recombination model fitted to out-of-frame rearrangements, and the results were checked against IGoR. A later analysis scored TCR-TCR, TCR-HLA and TCR-CMV co-occurrence with hypergeometric tests, applying a repertoire-size bias correction to TCR pairs. False discovery rates were estimated in a later analysis by permuting HLA or CMV assignments 20 times. In a later analysis, co-occurring TCRs were grouped with DBSCAN, and TCRdist sequence similarity was added when clustering was performed within HLA-allele-positive subsets. For co-occurrence clustering, repertoires with fewer than 30,000 or more than 120,000 public chains were excluded, along with five repertoires with anomalous nucleotide sharing. The table was pulled from immuneACCESS by TCRdb, which kept in-frame rearrangements only. Such tables lose some clones; where checked, under half of the loss comes from unresolved V genes, and the rest has no known cause. V and J calls and clone size come straight from that table; D and trimming were deduced from the DNA. This sample lists 100,000 to 150,000 clones; 65% to 80% were detected once. Approximately 13% of the sample is taken by the ten largest.

Paper-wide results and their limitations: According to a later analysis, TCR association rates differed among HLA loci, with DRB1 alleles showing the most associated TCRs and HLA-C alleles showing the fewest. A later analysis found that HLA-associated TCR beta chains were more clonally expanded and had lower generation probabilities than equally common non-associated chains. Because the 87-base-pair reads could not distinguish some IMGT-functional V segments, including TRBV6-2 and TRBV6-3, those segments were excluded. When HLA alleles, especially DR and DQ, strongly co-occurred, TCR associations were difficult to assign to individual alleles. In this cohort, only TCR beta chains were sequenced, and detectable features were limited by the absence of alpha or paired-chain data. A further reported finding was that TCR beta sequences accurately predicted the HLA-A and HLA-B alleles for most subjects in the first cohort. CMV serostatus was the only immune exposure information available for the cohort. In the study, around 150 TCR beta chains were listed as associated with cytomegalovirus. According to a later analysis, most CMV-associated TCR beta chains appeared to be HLA-restricted, and the HLA associations seemed to be driven largely by CMV exposure. V-gene and J-gene trimming of TCR beta chains was associated with a missense DCLRE1C variant in a later genetic analysis, and the association was replicated in an independent cohort. Because HLA typing was missing for some donors at each locus, association tests included only the typed subset. The sequencing pipeline was judged likely to have produced a cluster of highly shared sequence variants as a technical artifact. Most TCR sequences were seen in very few donors, while some public TCRs were found in many individuals. Because counts were too low, about 18 rarely observed V segments, including chromosome 9 orphons, were excluded from the earlier analysis of some 540 of the donors. Linkage disequilibrium might explain the correlated functional status among segregating V segments, but an unknown experimental factor could not be ruled out. At a false discovery rate of 0.05, a later analysis linked about 17,000 TCR beta sequences to specific HLA alleles. Presence/absence analyses assumed roughly uniform sequencing depth across donors, an assumption that may not hold. In both the original and validation cohorts, the classifier was reported to diagnose cytomegalovirus status with high specificity and sensitivity. In a later genetic analysis, fewer N-insertions in productive TCRs were reported among donors in an Asian-associated ancestry cluster than the roughly 700-donor mean. Broadly in line with IMGT annotations, most TCR beta V segments showed up in productive rearrangements about 87% or about 30% of the time in an earlier analysis of roughly 590 of the donors. According to a later analysis, parvovirus B19, influenza, CMV and Epstein-Barr virus appeared linked to several top co-occurrence clusters. It was suggested by the authors that the approach could potentially be generalized to other disease states and immunological phenotypes. Three of the identified cytomegalovirus-associated TCR beta chains were confirmed in vitro to be specific for cytomegalovirus antigens.

The chain links TRBV10-2 with TRBJ1-5, with the D gene not confidently named. The sequence was obtained from a woman aged 60 to 75 in good health and CMV-seropositive. Sequencing was carried out using PBMCs. The sequence in DNA is TGCGCCAGTCGAGGAGGGAGCAATCAGCCCCAGCATTTT. The resulting protein is CASRGGSNQPQHF.